This T cell receptor (beta chain) was captured by sequencing in a study of Tregs in tolerant kidney transplant recipients (dated by TCRdb to between 2019 and 2020). About the investigation overall: The study used TCRbeta sequencing to identify donor-specific regulatory T cells before combined kidney and bone marrow transplantation, then tracked those cells after transplant. In a few healthy controls, several methods of expanding Tregs specific for an allogeneic donor were compared by TCRbeta repertoire sequencing. Study-wide conclusions, independent of this receptor: Biological reproducibility was not directly addressed, though technical replication error appeared minimal. The most biologically relevant and donor-specific TCRbeta repertoire appeared to be identified by expanding Tregs with activated donor B cells. The study was limited by small patient numbers, and the findings need validation in larger populations and under other immunosuppression protocols.

Trimming at the junction amounts to 2 bases on V and 0 bases on J, and the germline ends lie 9 bases apart. Spanning cysteine to phenylalanine, the CDR3 consists of 15 amino acids. CDR3 DNA only is kept here, 45 bases in frame from base 1. From a lookup of the germline V gene, CDR1 and CDR2 are SGHRS and YFSETQ. Note on this clone: Which antigen it targets is not known. Base quality data are lacking; no much larger clone is found one base away.

For TCRbeta CDR3 sequencing, genomic DNA was extracted from sorted cells using the QIAGEN DNeasy Blood and Tissue Kit. High-throughput TCRbeta CDR3 sequencing, including PCR amplification with bias correction and internal controls, was performed commercially through immunoSEQ. On the authors' methods: Unique productive TCRbeta sequences were defined by CDR3 nucleotide sequence where primers matched, otherwise by CDR3 amino acid sequence with Vbeta and Jbeta genes. Sorting error was corrected by removing sequences shared between sorted populations at a frequency ratio of 2:1 or less, and the remaining shared sequences were assigned to the higher population. Sequences were defined as donor-reactive when expanded at least 5-fold in CFSE-low cells versus unstimulated cells and present at a frequency of at least 0.01% in CFSE-low cells. Jensen-Shannon divergence calculated on the top 100 TCRbeta sequences ranked by frequency was used to measure repertoire divergence. For samples with multiple sequencing runs, sorting error was corrected separately for each run before the runs were pooled. The immuneACCESS repertoire file appears here via TCRdb, limited to in-frame rearrangements. These files lack a portion of the clones; in checked studies, under half of the deficit traces to unresolved V genes, and the cause of the others is not known. The DNA gave D and trimming, while V, J and clone size come from that table. Here the sample has fewer than 150,000 clones; roughly 92% occur a single time. The ten largest account for roughly 0.63% of the sample.

Unstimulated Tregs (CD4+CD25+CD127-), CD4+ non-Tregs (CD4+CD25-), CD4 and CD8 cells were FACS-sorted from thawed PBMCs. Healthy control blood was obtained either as purchased buffy coats or from healthy volunteers. Healthy control blood was processed by Ficoll density gradient to PBMCs and cryopreserved; patient PBMCs were collected before and after transplant. This receptor was taken from a human donor in good health. The V and J segments used are TRBV5-1 and TRBJ2-4; no D gene is confidently identified. Sequencing input: CD4+ T cells from blood. The encoded CDR3 is CASSFSAPAKNIQYF. DNA sequence: TGCGCCAGCAGCTTTTCAGCCCCAGCCAAAAACATTCAGTACTTC.